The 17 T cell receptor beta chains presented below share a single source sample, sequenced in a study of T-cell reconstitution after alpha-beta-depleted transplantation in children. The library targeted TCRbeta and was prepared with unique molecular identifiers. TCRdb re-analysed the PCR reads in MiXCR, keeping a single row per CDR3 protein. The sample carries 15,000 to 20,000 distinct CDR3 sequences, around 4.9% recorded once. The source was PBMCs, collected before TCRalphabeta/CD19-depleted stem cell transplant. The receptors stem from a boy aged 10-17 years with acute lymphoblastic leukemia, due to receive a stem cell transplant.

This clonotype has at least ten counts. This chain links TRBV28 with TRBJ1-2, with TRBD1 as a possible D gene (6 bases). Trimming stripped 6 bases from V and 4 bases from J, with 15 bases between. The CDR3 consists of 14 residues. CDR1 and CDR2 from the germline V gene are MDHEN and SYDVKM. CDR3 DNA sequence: TGTGCCAGCAGACAATTGACAGGAGTCTATGGCTACACCTTC. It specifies CASRQLTGVYGYTF.

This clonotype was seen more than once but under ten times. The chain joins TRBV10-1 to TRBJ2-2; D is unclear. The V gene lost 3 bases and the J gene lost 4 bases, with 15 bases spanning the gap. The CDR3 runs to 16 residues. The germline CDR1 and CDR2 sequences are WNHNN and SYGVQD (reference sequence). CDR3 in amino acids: CASSDPGPSATGELFF. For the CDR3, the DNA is TGCGCCAGCAGTGACCCGGGCCCCTCGGCCACCGGGGAGCTGTTTTTT.

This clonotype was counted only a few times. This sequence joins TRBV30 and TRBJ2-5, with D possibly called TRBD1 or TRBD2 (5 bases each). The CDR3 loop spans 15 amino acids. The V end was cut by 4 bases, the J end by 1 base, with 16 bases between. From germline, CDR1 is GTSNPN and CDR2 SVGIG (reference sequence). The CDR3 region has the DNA TGTGCCTGGAAGGGGAAACGGGGATCCCAAGAGACCCAGTACTTC. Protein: CAWKGKRGSQETQYF.

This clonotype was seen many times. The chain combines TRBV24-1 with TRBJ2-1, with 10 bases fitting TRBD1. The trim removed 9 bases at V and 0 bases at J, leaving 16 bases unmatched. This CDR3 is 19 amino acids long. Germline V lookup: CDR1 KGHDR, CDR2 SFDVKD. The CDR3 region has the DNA TGTGCCACCTCAGAATTGGGTCCCGGGACAGGGGACTCCTACAATGAGCAGTTCTTC. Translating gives CATSELGPGTGDSYNEQFF.

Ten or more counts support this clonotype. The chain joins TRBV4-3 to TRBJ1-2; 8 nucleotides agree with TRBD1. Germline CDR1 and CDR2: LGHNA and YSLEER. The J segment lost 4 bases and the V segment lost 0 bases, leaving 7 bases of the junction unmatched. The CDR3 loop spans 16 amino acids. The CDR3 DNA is TGCGCCAGCAGCCAAGACCAGGGGGCGTCTGGCTATGGCTACACCTTC. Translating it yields CASSQDQGASGYGYTF.

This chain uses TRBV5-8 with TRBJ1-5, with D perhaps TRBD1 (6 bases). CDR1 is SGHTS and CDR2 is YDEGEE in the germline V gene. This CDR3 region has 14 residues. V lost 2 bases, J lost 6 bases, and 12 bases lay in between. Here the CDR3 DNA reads TGTGCCAGCAGCTTTTCCGAGGGGGGTCAGCCCCAGCATTTT. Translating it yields CASSFSEGGQPQHF. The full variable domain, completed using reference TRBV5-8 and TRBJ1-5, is EAGVTQSPTHLIKTRGQQATLRCSPISGHTSVYWYQQALGLGLQFLLWYDEGEERNRGNFPPRFSGRQFPNYSSELNVNALELEDSALYLCASSFSEGGQPQHFGDGTRLSIL.

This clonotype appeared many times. CDR3 sequence reads: CASSHSTGDGATYEQYF. CDR3 nucleotides: TGCGCCAGCAGCCACTCCACGGGGGACGGCGCAACCTACGAGCAGTACTTC. The chain recombines TRBV4-1 with TRBJ2-7; D is perhaps TRBD2 (6 bases). V was clipped by 3 bases and J by 2 bases, with 20 bases between them. Germline loops: CDR1 MGHRA, CDR2 YSYEKL. There are 17 residues in the CDR3.

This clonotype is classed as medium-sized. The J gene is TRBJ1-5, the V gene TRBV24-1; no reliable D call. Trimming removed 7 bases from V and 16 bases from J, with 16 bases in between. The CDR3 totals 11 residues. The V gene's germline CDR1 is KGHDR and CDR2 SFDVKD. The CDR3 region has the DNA TGTGCCACCAGCCAAGGGAAGATTTCACATTTT. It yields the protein CATSQGKISHF.

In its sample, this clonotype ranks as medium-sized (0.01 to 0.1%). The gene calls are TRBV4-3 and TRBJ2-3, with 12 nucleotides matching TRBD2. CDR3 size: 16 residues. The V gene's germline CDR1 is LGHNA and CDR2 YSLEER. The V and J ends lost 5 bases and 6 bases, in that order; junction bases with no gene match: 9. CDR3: CASSRDGLAGMDTQYF. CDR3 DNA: TGCGCCAGCAGCAGGGATGGACTAGCGGGAATGGATACGCAGTATTTT.

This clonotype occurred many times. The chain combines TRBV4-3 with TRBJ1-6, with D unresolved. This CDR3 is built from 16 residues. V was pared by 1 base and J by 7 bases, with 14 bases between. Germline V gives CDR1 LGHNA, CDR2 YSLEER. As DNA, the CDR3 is TGCGCCAGCAGCCAAGTGAGCTCCAGCCCCAATTCACCCCTCCACTTT. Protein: CASSQVSSSPNSPLHF.

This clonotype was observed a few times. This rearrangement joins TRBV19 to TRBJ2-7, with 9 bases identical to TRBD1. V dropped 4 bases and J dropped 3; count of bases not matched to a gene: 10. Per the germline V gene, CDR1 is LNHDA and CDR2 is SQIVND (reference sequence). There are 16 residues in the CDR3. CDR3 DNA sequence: TGTGCCAGTAGTACCTCCGCGGACAGGGGACTCTACGAGCAGTACTTC. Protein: CASSTSADRGLYEQYF.

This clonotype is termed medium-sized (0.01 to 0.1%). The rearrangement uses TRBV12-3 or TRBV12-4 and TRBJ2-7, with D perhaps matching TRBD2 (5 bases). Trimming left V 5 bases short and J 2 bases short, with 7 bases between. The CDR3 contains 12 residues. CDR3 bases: TGTGCCAGCAGTACCGGGACCTACGAGCAGTACTTC. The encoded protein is CASSTGTYEQYF.

The CDR3 DNA is TGTGCCAGCAGCGTTGGAGCGGGGGAGTACAATGAGCAGTTCTTC. Encoded protein: CASSVGAGEYNEQFF. The chain is built from TRBV9 and TRBJ2-1; 8 nucleotides align to TRBD2. From germline, CDR1 is SGDLS and CDR2 YYNGEE. V was clipped by 2 bases and J by 4 bases; unmatched bases: 5. This CDR3 contains 15 residues. The full variable domain, in which reference TRBV9 and TRBJ2-1 provide the parts outside the CDR3, is DSGVTQTPKHLITATGQRVTLRCSPRSGDLSVYWYQQSLDQGLQFLIQYYNGEERAKGNILERFSAQQFPDLHSELNLSSLELGDSALYFCASSVGAGEYNEQFFGPGTRLTVL.

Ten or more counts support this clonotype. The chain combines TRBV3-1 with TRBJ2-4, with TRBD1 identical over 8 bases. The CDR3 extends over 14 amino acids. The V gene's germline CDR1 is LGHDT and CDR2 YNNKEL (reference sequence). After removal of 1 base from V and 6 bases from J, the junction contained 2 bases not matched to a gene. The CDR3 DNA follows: TGTGCCAGCAGCCAAGGGACAGGGAGAAACATTCAGTACTTC. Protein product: CASSQGTGRNIQYF.

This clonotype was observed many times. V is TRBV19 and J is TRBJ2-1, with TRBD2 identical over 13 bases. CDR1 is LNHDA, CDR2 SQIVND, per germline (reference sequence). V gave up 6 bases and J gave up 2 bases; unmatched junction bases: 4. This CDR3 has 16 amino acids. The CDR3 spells CASRGLAGKAYNEQFF. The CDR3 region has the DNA TGTGCCAGTAGGGGACTAGCGGGAAAGGCCTACAATGAGCAGTTCTTC.

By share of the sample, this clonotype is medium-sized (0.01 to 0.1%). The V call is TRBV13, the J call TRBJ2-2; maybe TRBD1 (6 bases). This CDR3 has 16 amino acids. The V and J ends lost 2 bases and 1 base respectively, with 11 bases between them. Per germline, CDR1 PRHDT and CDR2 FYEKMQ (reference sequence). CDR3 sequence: CASSLLDSWNTGELFF. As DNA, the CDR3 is TGTGCCAGCAGCTTATTGGACAGCTGGAACACCGGGGAGCTGTTTTTT. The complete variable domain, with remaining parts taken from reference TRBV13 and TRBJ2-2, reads AAGVIQSPRHLIKEKRETATLKCYPIPRHDTVYWYQQGPGQDPQFLISFYEKMQSDKGSIPDRFSAQQFSDYHSELNMSSLELGDSALYFCASSLLDSWNTGELFFGEGSRLTVL.

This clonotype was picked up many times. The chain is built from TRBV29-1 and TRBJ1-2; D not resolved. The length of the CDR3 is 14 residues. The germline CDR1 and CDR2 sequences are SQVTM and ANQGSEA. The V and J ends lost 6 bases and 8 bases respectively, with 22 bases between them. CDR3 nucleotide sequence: TGCAGCGTCTTCGCCCAGATAGGATGGGGAGGCTACACCTTC. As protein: CSVFAQIGWGGYTF.